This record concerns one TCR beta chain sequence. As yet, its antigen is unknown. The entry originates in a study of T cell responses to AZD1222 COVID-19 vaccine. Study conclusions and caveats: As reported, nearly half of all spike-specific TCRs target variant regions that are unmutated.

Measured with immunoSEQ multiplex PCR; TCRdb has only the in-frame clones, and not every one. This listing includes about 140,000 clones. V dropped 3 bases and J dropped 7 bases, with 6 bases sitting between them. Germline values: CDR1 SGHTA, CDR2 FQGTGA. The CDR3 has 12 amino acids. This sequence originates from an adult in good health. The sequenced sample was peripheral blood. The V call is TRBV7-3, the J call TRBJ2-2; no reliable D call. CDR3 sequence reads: CASSFRNGELFF. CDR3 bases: TGTGCCAGCAGCTTTAGAAACGGGGAGCTGTTTTTT.